This T cell receptor beta chain was captured in a study of T cells after yellow fever vaccination. Points from the study as a whole: When the response was secondary, it was weaker but reached its peak faster, day 5 versus 15. Abundant clonotypes (contaminants from the bulk population) could be present in FACS-sorted repertoires. Boosting was followed by the reappearance of most primary-vaccination clones (roughly 95% CD4, about 90% CD8).

As concerns this clonotype: Its antigen is not known.

Germline CDR1 is SGHRS and CDR2 is YFSETQ. This CDR3 region has 14 residues. The J segment lost 5 bases and the V segment lost 2 bases, leaving 6 bases of the junction unmatched. The 5'RACE template-switching step produced TCR cDNA and added a universal primer site and UMIs. TCRdb independently ran MiXCR on the 5' RACE reads; one entry per CDR3 protein. The data show hundreds of thousands of distinct CDR3 sequences, roughly 13% seen once. The V call is TRBV5-1, the J call TRBJ2-5, with 7 bases fitting TRBD1. The TCR originated in a man aged 25-40 years who received the YFV17D yellow fever vaccine. The starting material was PBMCs, obtained on the day of the yellow fever booster vaccination. The CDR3 region is CASSLATGDETQYF. The CDR3 DNA follows: TGCGCCAGCAGCTTAGCCACAGGGGATGAGACCCAGTACTTC.